A selection of T cell receptor beta chains follows, all from one sample in a study of memory CD4+ T cells and cytomegalovirus serostatus. TCRdb's table, derived via immunoSEQ multiplex PCR, lists solely in-frame clones and lacks some. The sample consists of around 61,000 clones, over 80% of them appearing once. The specimen was memory CD4+ T cells from blood. The receptors shown here come from an adult in good health and CMV-seronegative. Both conserved end residues are part of each CDR3. D genes are given only for firm matches. Size values are once, few and many counts, or a class for expanded clones, and some rows have none.

abundance,j_gene,d_gene,v_gene,CDR3nt,CDR3aa
-,TRBJ2-5,-,TRBV9,TGTGCCAGCAGCGCGACAGCCCGACAAGAGACCCAGTACTTC,CASSATARQETQYF
-,TRBJ2-3,-,TRBV7-9,TGTGCCAGCAACAAAATCAGGGGCTTCGCAGTTACAGATACGCAGTATTTT,CASNKIRGFAVTDTQYF
-,TRBJ1-2,-,TRBV2,TGTGCCAGCACACAGGCGCTCTATGGCTACACCTTC,CASTQALYGYTF
-,TRBJ2-3,TRBD2,TRBV5-1,TGCGCCAGCAGCGATCGGACTAGCGGGGGGGTGGCTACGCAGTATTTT,CASSDRTSGGVATQYF
-,TRBJ2-1,TRBD2,TRBV7-2,TGTGCCAGCAGCTCCCATTCGGGGGGGCTTAATGAGCAGTTCTTC,CASSSHSGGLNEQFF
-,TRBJ1-3,-,TRBV9,TGTGCCAGCAGCTCCCCTGGGGGGTCCTCTGGAAACACCATATATTTT,CASSSPGGSSGNTIYF
once,TRBJ2-5,TRBD2,TRBV10-3,TGTGCCATCAGTGATCGAAGCGGGGGGTCCAATCAAGAGACCCAGTACTTC,CAISDRSGGSNQETQYF
-,TRBJ2-1,TRBD2,TRBV2,TGTGCCAGCAGATCACTAGCGGGGGAGCACAATGAGCAGTTCTTC,CASRSLAGEHNEQFF
-,TRBJ1-5,-,TRBV15,TGTGCCACCAGCAGAGATAACGGTGGGCAGCCCCAGCATTTT,CATSRDNGGQPQHF
-,TRBJ2-3,TRBD2,TRBV7-3,TGTGCCAGCGGCTTTGCGGGGGGCACAGATACGCAGTATTTT,CASGFAGGTDTQYF
-,TRBJ2-7,-,TRBV5-1,TGCGCCAGCAGCCCCCCAGGGTCGAACGAGCAGTACTTC,CASSPPGSNEQYF
-,TRBJ1-5,TRBD1,TRBV29-1,TGCAGCGTCGGGGGACAGGGAGGCCAGCCCCAGCATTTT,CSVGGQGGQPQHF
-,TRBJ1-1,-,TRBV6-6,TGTGCCAGCAGAGAACTCAAGAACACTGAAGCTTTCTTT,CASRELKNTEAFF
-,TRBJ1-5,-,TRBV28,TGTGCCAGCACCCAGGGAGGGAGCAACAATCAGCCCCAGCATTTT,CASTQGGSNNQPQHF
-,TRBJ1-1,-,TRBV19,TGTGCCAGTAGTACCTACAGGGCGAACACTGAAGCTTTCTTT,CASSTYRANTEAFF
-,TRBJ2-7,TRBD1,TRBV4-3,TGCGCCAGCAGCCATGCAACCCCCCGGGACAGTGGGGCCTACGAGCAGTACTTC,CASSHATPRDSGAYEQYF
-,TRBJ1-1,-,TRBV6-1,TGTGCCAGCACCCCAAGGGGGGGAGGGGAAGAAGCTTTCTTT,CASTPRGGGEEAFF
-,TRBJ2-3,TRBD2,TRBV5-1,TGCGCCAGCAGCTTGGCCCAGCGGGGGGGAAGAGGCACAGATACGCAGTATTTT,CASSLAQRGGRGTDTQYF
-,TRBJ1-1,-,TRBV5-1,TGCGCCAGCGGACAGATGAACACTGAAGCTTTCTTT,CASGQMNTEAFF
-,TRBJ1-2,-,TRBV28,TGTGCCAGCAGGAATCCCCAAGATTTTGGCTACACCTTC,CASRNPQDFGYTF
few,TRBJ2-7,-,TRBV6-6,TGTGCCAGCACGGACTCCTACGAGCAGTACTTC,CASTDSYEQYF
once,TRBJ2-1,-,TRBV7-3,TGTGCCAGCAGCCCAGGGAGCTCCTACAATGAGCAGTTCTTC,CASSPGSSYNEQFF
-,TRBJ2-7,-,TRBV11-2,TGTGCCAGCAGCTTAGAATGGGGGAACTCCTACGAGCAGTACTTC,CASSLEWGNSYEQYF
-,TRBJ2-1,TRBD2,TRBV11-2,TGTGCCAGCAGTCCCCTCCGGACTAGCGGGGGGGCCAGTGAGCAGTTCTTC,CASSPLRTSGGASEQFF
-,TRBJ1-5,-,TRBV6-6,TGTGCCAGCAGCCGCAAATCAGGGGCCGAATATCAGCCCCAGCATTTT,CASSRKSGAEYQPQHF
-,TRBJ2-7,-,TRBV18,TGTGCCAGCTCACCACGGCAGGCCTACTGGGAGGAGCAGTACTTC,CASSPRQAYWEEQYF
-,TRBJ1-2,-,TRBV28,TGTGCCAGCAGTTTAAAGGCCCGACCCCTTTATGGCTACACCTTC,CASSLKARPLYGYTF
-,TRBJ1-2,-,TRBV6-1,TGTGCCACCCGGGACCCAGGACCGTATGGCTACACCTTC,CATRDPGPYGYTF
-,TRBJ1-1,TRBD1,TRBV5-5,TGTGCCAGCAGCTCCATCTTAAGGGCAGGGGGCGCCGGGGCTGAAGCTTTCTTT,CASSSILRAGGAGAEAFF
-,TRBJ2-4,-,TRBV7-9,TGTGCCAGCAGCCACACCCTAGCCAAAAACATTCAGTACTTC,CASSHTLAKNIQYF
-,TRBJ2-3,-,TRBV9,TGTGCCAGCAGCGTCCAGAAAGGGGATACGCAGTATTTT,CASSVQKGDTQYF
-,TRBJ1-4,TRBD1,TRBV28,TGTGCCAGCAGTTTAGAGGACAGGGGTGGGGAAAAACTGTTTTTT,CASSLEDRGGEKLFF
-,TRBJ2-5,-,TRBV4-1,TGCGCCAGCAGCCAGAAAGAGGATCAAGAGACCCAGTACTTC,CASSQKEDQETQYF
-,TRBJ1-2,-,TRBV19,TGTGCCAGTAGTATCGACAGGCCTATCTATGGCTACACCTTC,CASSIDRPIYGYTF
few,TRBJ1-1,-,TRBV5-1,TGCGCCAGCAGCTTGCGCAGGGGGAACACTGAAGCTTTCTTT,CASSLRRGNTEAFF
-,TRBJ2-1,-,TRBV7-2,TGTGCCATAAAGGCAGGGTCTTTCGTCAATGAGCAGTTCTTC,CAIKAGSFVNEQFF
-,TRBJ1-1,-,TRBV18,TGTGCCAGCTCACCACCGTCCGTGAACACTGAAGCTTTCTTT,CASSPPSVNTEAFF
-,TRBJ1-4,TRBD1,TRBV29-1,TGCAGCGTTCAGGGGGGGGATGAAAAACTGTTTTTT,CSVQGGDEKLFF
once,TRBJ2-4,-,TRBV7-2,TGTGCCAGCAGCTTAGCGAACGGTTTAGCCAAAAACATTCAGTACTTC,CASSLANGLAKNIQYF
-,TRBJ1-6,-,TRBV5-6,TGTGCCAGCAGCTTGGGGCAGGGTGGTAGCGGCTCCTATAATTCACCCCTCCACTTT,CASSLGQGGSGSYNSPLHF
-,TRBJ1-6,-,TRBV5-1,TGCGCCAGCAGCTTGGAAGGGGGGCAGAATAATTCACCCCTCCACTTT,CASSLEGGQNNSPLHF
few,TRBJ1-1,TRBD1,TRBV7-2,TGTGCCAGCAGCTCGAGGGACAGGGGAATCCCTGAAGCTTTCTTT,CASSSRDRGIPEAFF
-,TRBJ1-5,TRBD1,TRBV2,TGTGCCAGCAGGGGACAGGCCAGCAATCAGCCCCAGCATTTT,CASRGQASNQPQHF
-,TRBJ2-6,-,TRBV11-2,TGTGCCAGCAGCCCCCTAAAAAGACTGGGGGCCAACGTCCTGACTTTC,CASSPLKRLGANVLTF
-,TRBJ1-2,TRBD1,TRBV7-2,TGTGCCAGCAGCCTACGGACAGGGGGAGGAAATGGCTACACCTTC,CASSLRTGGGNGYTF
once,TRBJ1-2,-,TRBV6-5,TGTGCCAGCAGTCCAGGGACAAGGGCCGGCTACACCTTC,CASSPGTRAGYTF
-,TRBJ2-5,-,TRBV28,TGTGCCAGCACTTTGAGGACCGTCCAAGAGACCCAGTACTTC,CASTLRTVQETQYF
-,TRBJ1-2,-,TRBV7-2,TGTGCCAGCAGCTTCCCCGGCGGAGCTAACTATGGCTACACCTTC,CASSFPGGANYGYTF
-,TRBJ2-7,-,TRBV30,TGTGCCTGGACGAGGACAGCCTACGAGCAGTACTTC,CAWTRTAYEQYF
-,TRBJ1-3,-,TRBV10-3,TGTGCCACGCGGCTATCTGGAAACACCATATATTTT,CATRLSGNTIYF
-,TRBJ1-1,-,TRBV5-1,TGCGCCAGCAGCTTGGGAGGGGAGGCTGAAGCTTTCTTT,CASSLGGEAEAFF
-,TRBJ2-7,TRBD2,TRBV7-2,TGTGCCAGCAGCTCGAGGGGCGGGGGTTACGAGCAGTACTTC,CASSSRGGGYEQYF
once,TRBJ2-3,TRBD1,TRBV4-3,TGCGCCAGCAGCCAAGCGGACAGGGGGTGGGGGGAAGATACGCAGTATTTT,CASSQADRGWGEDTQYF
-,TRBJ2-1,-,TRBV6-5,TGTGCCAGCAGATCACCGGGGGTCAATGAGCAGTTCTTC,CASRSPGVNEQFF